This T cell receptor beta chain was recovered during a study of OX40 agonist ivuxolimab in advanced cancers. About the research overall: Eligibility rules accepted prior anti-PD-1, anti-PD-L1 or anti-CTLA-4 therapy, and around 38% had some. Study-level results: The study found among the lowest clonal expansion in partial responders at 0.1-3.0 mg/kg. There was clonal expansion of CD4+ and CD8+ blood T cells by week 6 at 0.1 to 3.0 mg/kg.

With regard to this clone: Its specificity is unknown.

Sequencing was performed with immunoSEQ multiplex PCR; in TCRdb, only in-frame clones are kept and a portion is missing. Altogether under 50,000 clones are present, approximately 85% being singletons, with the ten largest covering less than 4%. V trimming: 4 bases; J trimming: 4 bases; junction bases outside the gene matches: 13. The germline gives CDR1 SGHRS, CDR2 YFSETQ. This CDR3 comprises 17 residues. This specimen consisted of CD4+ or CD8+ T cells sorted from blood, obtained in a trial of the OX40 agonist ivuxolimab. The clonotype was recovered from an adult with an advanced solid tumor such as melanoma, head and neck, liver or kidney cancer. J is TRBJ2-1 and V is TRBV5-1, with 8 bases lining up with TRBD2. CDR3 loop: CASSPRGPSGGYNEQFF. CDR3 coding DNA: TGCGCCAGCAGCCCGAGAGGCCCCAGCGGGGGATACAATGAGCAGTTCTTC.